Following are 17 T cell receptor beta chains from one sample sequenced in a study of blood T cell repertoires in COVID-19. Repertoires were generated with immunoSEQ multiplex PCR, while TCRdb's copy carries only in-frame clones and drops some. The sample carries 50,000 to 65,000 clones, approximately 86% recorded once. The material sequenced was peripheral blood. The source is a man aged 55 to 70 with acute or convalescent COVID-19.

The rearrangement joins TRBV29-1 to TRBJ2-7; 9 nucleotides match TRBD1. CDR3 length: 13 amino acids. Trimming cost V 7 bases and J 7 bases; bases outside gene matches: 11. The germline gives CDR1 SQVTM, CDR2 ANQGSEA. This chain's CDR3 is CSGFGTGPAEQYF. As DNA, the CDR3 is TGCAGCGGTTTCGGGACAGGGCCTGCGGAGCAGTACTTC.

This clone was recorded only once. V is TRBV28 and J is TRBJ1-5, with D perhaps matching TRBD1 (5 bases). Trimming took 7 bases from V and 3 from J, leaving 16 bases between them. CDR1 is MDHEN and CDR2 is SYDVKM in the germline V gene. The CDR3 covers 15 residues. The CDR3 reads CASKHHRSLNQPQHF. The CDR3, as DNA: TGTGCCAGCAAACACCACAGGAGCCTCAATCAGCCCCAGCATTTT.

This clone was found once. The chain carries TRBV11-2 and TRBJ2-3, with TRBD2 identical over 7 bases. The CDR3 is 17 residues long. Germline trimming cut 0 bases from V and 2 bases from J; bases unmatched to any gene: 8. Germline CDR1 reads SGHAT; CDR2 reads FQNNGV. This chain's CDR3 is CASSLEGRRGFTDTQYF. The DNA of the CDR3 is TGTGCCAGCAGCTTAGAGGGGCGGCGGGGGTTCACAGATACGCAGTATTTT.

This chain's CDR3 is CASSFKGLAKTYEQYF. For the CDR3, the DNA is TGTGCCAGCAGTTTTAAGGGTCTAGCGAAGACCTACGAGCAGTACTTC. V gene TRBV28 combines with J gene TRBJ2-7; D may be TRBD2 (6 bases). The V end lost 3 bases, the J end lost 2 bases, and 17 bases lay between the germline ends. The CDR3 covers 16 residues. Looked up from germline, CDR1 is MDHEN and CDR2 is SYDVKM.

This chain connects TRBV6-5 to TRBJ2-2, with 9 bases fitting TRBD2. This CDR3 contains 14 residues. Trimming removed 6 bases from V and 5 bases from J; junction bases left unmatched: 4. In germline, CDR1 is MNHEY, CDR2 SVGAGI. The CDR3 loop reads CASRAGGTTGELFF. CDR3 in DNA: TGTGCCAGCAGGGCGGGAGGGACAACCGGGGAGCTGTTTTTT.

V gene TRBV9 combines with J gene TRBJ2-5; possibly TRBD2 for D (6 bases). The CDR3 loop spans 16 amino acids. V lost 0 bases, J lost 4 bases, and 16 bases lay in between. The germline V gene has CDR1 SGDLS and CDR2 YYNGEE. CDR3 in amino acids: CASSVATEGRTETQYF. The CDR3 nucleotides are TGTGCCAGCAGCGTAGCTACGGAGGGGCGTACAGAGACCCAGTACTTC. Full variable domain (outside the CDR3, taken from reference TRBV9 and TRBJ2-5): DSGVTQTPKHLITATGQRVTLRCSPRSGDLSVYWYQQSLDQGLQFLIQYYNGEERAKGNILERFSAQQFPDLHSELNLSSLELGDSALYFCASSVATEGRTETQYFGPGTRLLVL.

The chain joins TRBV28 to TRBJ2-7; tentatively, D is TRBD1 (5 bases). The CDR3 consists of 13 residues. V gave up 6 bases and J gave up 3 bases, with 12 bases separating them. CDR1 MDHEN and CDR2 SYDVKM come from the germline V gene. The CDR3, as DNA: TGTGCCAGCAGGGGCCAGGGTATCTACGAGCAGTACTTC. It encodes CASRGQGIYEQYF.

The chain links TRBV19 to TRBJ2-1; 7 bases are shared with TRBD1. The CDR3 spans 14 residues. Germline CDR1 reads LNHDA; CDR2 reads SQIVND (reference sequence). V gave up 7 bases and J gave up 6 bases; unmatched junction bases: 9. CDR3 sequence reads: CASKRQGEVNEQFF. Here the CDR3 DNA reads TGTGCCAGTAAAAGACAGGGAGAGGTCAATGAGCAGTTCTTC.

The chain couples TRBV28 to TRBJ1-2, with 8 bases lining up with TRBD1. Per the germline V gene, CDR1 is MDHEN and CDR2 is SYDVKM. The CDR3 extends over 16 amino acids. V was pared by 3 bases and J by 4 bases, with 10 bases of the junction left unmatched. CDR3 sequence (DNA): TGTGCCAGCAGTTTCTGGGACAGGATTTCTATCTATGGCTACACCTTC. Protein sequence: CASSFWDRISIYGYTF.

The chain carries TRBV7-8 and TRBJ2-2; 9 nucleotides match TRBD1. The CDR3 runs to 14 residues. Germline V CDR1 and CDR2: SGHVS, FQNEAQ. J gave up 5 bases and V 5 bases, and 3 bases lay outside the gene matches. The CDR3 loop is CASSPGTGTGELFF. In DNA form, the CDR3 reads TGTGCCAGCAGCCCGGGGACAGGGACCGGGGAGCTGTTTTTT.

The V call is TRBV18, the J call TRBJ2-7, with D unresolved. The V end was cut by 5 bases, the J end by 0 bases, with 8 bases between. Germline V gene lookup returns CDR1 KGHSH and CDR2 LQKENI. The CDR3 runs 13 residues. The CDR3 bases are TGTGCCAGCTCATTACAAAGCTCCTACGAGCAGTACTTC. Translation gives CASSLQSSYEQYF.

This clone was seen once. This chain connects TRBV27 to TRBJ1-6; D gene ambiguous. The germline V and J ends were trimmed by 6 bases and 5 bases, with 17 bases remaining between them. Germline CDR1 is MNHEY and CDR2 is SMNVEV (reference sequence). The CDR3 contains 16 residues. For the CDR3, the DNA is TGTGCCAGCAGCCAGGTGACCGACGGAAATAATTCACCCCTCCACTTT. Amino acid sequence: CASSQVTDGNNSPLHF.

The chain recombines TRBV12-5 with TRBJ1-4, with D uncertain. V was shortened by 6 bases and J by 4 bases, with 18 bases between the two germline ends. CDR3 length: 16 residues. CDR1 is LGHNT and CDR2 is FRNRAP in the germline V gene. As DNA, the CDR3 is TGTGCTAGTGGCATGGCGGGGAGTCTACGTAATGAAAAACTGTTTTTT. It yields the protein CASGMAGSLRNEKLFF.

The CDR3 coding sequence is TGTGCCAGCAGTGAAGCAGCGGCCCCAAGCACAGATACGCAGTATTTT. This translates into CASSEAAAPSTDTQYF. The genes are TRBV6-1 and TRBJ2-3, with a weak D call TRBD2 (5 bases). CDR1 MNHNS and CDR2 SASEGT come from the germline V gene. V dropped 0 bases and J dropped 0 bases, with 10 bases sitting between them. The CDR3 totals 16 residues.

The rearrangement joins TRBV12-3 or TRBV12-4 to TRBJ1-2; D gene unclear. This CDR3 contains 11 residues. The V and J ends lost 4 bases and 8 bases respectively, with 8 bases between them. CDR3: CASSSTRGYTF. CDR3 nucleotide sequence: TGTGCCAGCAGTTCTACGCGCGGCTACACCTTC.

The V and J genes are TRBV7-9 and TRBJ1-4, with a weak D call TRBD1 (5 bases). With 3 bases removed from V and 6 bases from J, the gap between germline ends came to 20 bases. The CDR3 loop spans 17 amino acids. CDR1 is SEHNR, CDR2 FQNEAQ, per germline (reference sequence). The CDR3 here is CASSLWQGRGGDEKLFF. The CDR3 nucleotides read TGTGCCAGCAGCTTGTGGCAGGGAAGGGGAGGAGATGAAAAACTGTTTTTT.

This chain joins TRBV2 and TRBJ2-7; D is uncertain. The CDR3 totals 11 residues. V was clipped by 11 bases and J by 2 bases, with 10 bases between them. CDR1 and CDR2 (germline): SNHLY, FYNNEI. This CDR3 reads CASKTTYEQYF. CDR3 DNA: TGTGCCTCTAAAACTACCTACGAGCAGTACTTC.